This TCR beta chain stems from a study of blood T cell repertoires in COVID-19. TCRdb's copy holds only in-frame clones and misses some; the assay was immunoSEQ multiplex PCR. The table records roughly 290,000 clones, around nine tenths of them present only once. The CDR3 totals 13 residues. The germline V gene has CDR1 GTSNPN and CDR2 SVGIG (reference sequence). Deletions cut 0 bases from V and 8 bases from J, with 8 bases between. As concerns this clone: The sample contains more than one DNA sequence encoding this CDR3.

The rearrangement uses TRBV30 and TRBJ1-6; D is ambiguous. The sample was PBMCs or T cells enriched from blood (not recorded which). The receptor's source is a woman in her 40s who had recovered from COVID-19. The CDR3 here is CAWSVTGDSPLHF. The CDR3 DNA is TGTGCCTGGAGTGTAACGGGAGATTCACCCCTCCACTTT. Full variable domain (rest looked up from reference TRBV30 and TRBJ1-6): SQTIHQWPATLVQPVGSPLSLECTVEGTSNPNLYWYRQAAGRGLQLLFYSVGIGQISSEVPQNLSASRPQDRQFILSSKKLLLSDSGFYLCAWSVTGDSPLHFGNGTRLTVT.